This is a list of T cell receptor beta chains from one sample in a study of early T cells in non-severe SARS-CoV-2 infection. TCRdb called the 5' RACE reads again in MiXCR, with one record for every CDR3 protein. The repertoire includes just under 65,000 distinct CDR3 sequences, approximately 5.9% of them detected once, and less than 3.5% sits in the top ten. Sequenced here: whole blood, sampled at baseline. The source is an adult who was a healthcare worker with PCR-confirmed SARS-CoV-2 infection or an uninfected control (not recorded which). Both conserved end residues are part of each CDR3. The D gene is left open where the match is weak. Some rows mark clone size as missing; the rest say once, few, many or name a class of expanded clone.

TRBJ1-1	NA	TRBV30	medium-sized	12	CAWTTGAPGAFF	TGTGCCTGGACCACGGGGGCCCCGGGAGCTTTCTTT
TRBJ1-1	NA	TRBV15	many	14	CATSGGQGKTEAFF	TGTGCCACCAGTGGGGGACAAGGGAAGACTGAAGCTTTCTTT
TRBJ1-3	NA	TRBV24-1	few	13	CATSGQSGNTIYF	TGTGCCACCAGTGGACAATCTGGAAACACCATATATTTT
TRBJ2-1	TRBD2	TRBV2	many	13	CASSRGLSNEQFF	TGTGCCAGCAGTCGGGGACTAAGTAATGAGCAGTTCTTC
TRBJ1-1	NA	TRBV28	many	15	CANHGGTGMNTEAFF	TGTGCCAACCACGGGGGCACGGGCATGAACACTGAAGCTTTCTTT
TRBJ2-7	TRBD1	TRBV28	few	16	CASSLPPGQGIHEQYF	TGTGCCAGCAGTTTACCTCCGGGACAGGGGATCCACGAGCAGTACTTC
TRBJ1-6	NA	TRBV25-1	many	14	CASSPTGKASPLHF	TGTGCCAGCAGTCCTACAGGGAAGGCTTCACCCCTCCACTTT
TRBJ2-7	TRBD2	TRBV19	few	15	CASSLTSGEPYEQYF	TGTGCCAGTAGTCTGACTAGCGGAGAGCCCTACGAGCAGTACTTC
TRBJ2-2	TRBD2	TRBV2	few	15	CASSRLASSTGELFF	TGTGCCAGCAGCCGACTAGCGTCCTCCACCGGGGAGCTGTTTTTT
TRBJ2-1	NA	TRBV6-2/TRBV6-3	few	11	CASSLRVEQFF	TGTGCCAGCAGCCTAAGGGTTGAGCAGTTCTTC
TRBJ2-1	TRBD2	TRBV29-1	NA	14	CSAKELAGDFWRFF	TGCAGCGCAAAAGAACTAGCGGGAGACTTCTGGCGGTTCTTC
TRBJ2-5	TRBD1	TRBV19	many	16	CASRGRGGPVQETQYF	TGTGCCAGCAGGGGCCGAGGGGGCCCGGTTCAAGAGACCCAGTACTTC
TRBJ2-5	NA	TRBV7-2	NA	15	CASSPDWSRIETQYF	TGTGCCAGCAGCCCTGACTGGAGTAGGATTGAGACCCAGTACTTC
TRBJ1-1	NA	TRBV7-8	NA	13	CASSVVPNTEAFF	TGTGCCAGCAGCGTGGTCCCGAACACTGAAGCTTTCTTT
TRBJ2-1	NA	TRBV11-2	NA	12	CASSLMINEQFF	TGTGCCAGCAGCTTAATGATCAATGAGCAGTTCTTC
TRBJ2-7	NA	TRBV7-2	few	13	CASGRGHNYEQYF	TGTGCCAGCGGCCGGGGACACAACTACGAGCAGTACTTC
TRBJ1-1	NA	TRBV11-2	few	12	CASSLIDTEAFF	TGTGCCAGCAGCTTAATAGACACTGAAGCTTTCTTT
TRBJ1-4	NA	TRBV6-5	many	15	CASRPPGLSNEKLFF	TGTGCCAGCAGACCCCCGGGACTGAGTAATGAAAAACTGTTTTTT
TRBJ2-1	NA	TRBV5-1	NA	16	CASSLLSSRVANEQFF	TGCGCCAGCAGCTTGTTAAGTTCCCGGGTCGCAAATGAGCAGTTCTTC
TRBJ2-7	NA	TRBV19	many	14	CASRTTPFSYEQYF	TGTGCCAGTCGAACGACACCTTTCTCCTACGAGCAGTACTTC
TRBJ2-3	NA	TRBV5-1	many	15	CASSLGSANGDTQYF	TGCGCCAGCAGCTTAGGTAGCGCCAACGGAGATACGCAGTATTTT
TRBJ1-1	NA	TRBV10-2	NA	13	CASSRNREAEAFF	TGCGCCAGCAGCCGTAACAGGGAGGCTGAAGCTTTCTTT
TRBJ1-2	NA	TRBV30	NA	13	CAWGSGAYYGYTF	TGTGCCTGGGGGTCAGGGGCGTACTATGGCTACACCTTC
TRBJ1-1	NA	TRBV15	NA	15	CATSRDKGMNTEAFF	TGTGCCACCAGCAGAGATAAGGGAATGAACACTGAAGCTTTCTTT
TRBJ2-7	NA	TRBV29-1	many	13	CSVAGAGIYEQYF	TGCAGCGTTGCGGGGGCAGGGATCTACGAGCAGTACTTC
TRBJ1-5	NA	TRBV20-1	many	15	CSARVGHTSNQPQHF	TGCAGTGCTAGAGTGGGACATACTAGCAATCAGCCCCAGCATTTT
TRBJ2-3	NA	TRBV12-3/TRBV12-4	few	14	CASRSTGSADTQYF	TGTGCCAGCAGATCAACAGGGAGTGCAGATACGCAGTATTTT
TRBJ1-5	NA	TRBV6-6	NA	13	CASSTNSNQPQHF	TGTGCCAGCAGTACCAATAGCAATCAGCCCCAGCATTTT
TRBJ2-7	NA	TRBV27	NA	13	CASSIGLASEQYF	TGTGCCAGCAGTATCGGCCTAGCCAGCGAGCAGTACTTC
TRBJ2-3	NA	TRBV19	few	14	CASSSGRDTDTQYF	TGTGCCAGTAGTTCGGGGCGGGACACAGATACGCAGTATTTT
TRBJ1-6	NA	TRBV20-1	many	15	CSARDYKGDNSPLHF	TGCAGTGCTAGAGATTATAAGGGAGATAATTCACCCCTCCACTTT
TRBJ2-7	NA	TRBV7-6	NA	14	CASSLRSQSYEQYF	TGTGCCAGCAGCTTAAGGTCCCAGTCCTACGAGCAGTACTTC
TRBJ2-1	TRBD2	TRBV4-2	many	18	CASSQSTDPAGPYNEQFF	TGTGCCAGCAGCCAATCCACGGATCCAGCGGGGCCCTACAATGAGCAGTTCTTC
TRBJ1-2	NA	TRBV30	many	9	CACNDGYTF	TGTGCCTGTAACGATGGCTACACCTTC
TRBJ1-6	NA	TRBV2	NA	12	CASITGISPLHF	TGTGCCAGCATTACAGGGATTTCACCCCTCCACTTT
TRBJ2-4	NA	TRBV2	many	13	CASRGSLKNIQYF	TGTGCCAGCAGGGGCAGTCTTAAAAACATTCAGTACTTC
TRBJ2-7	NA	TRBV6-2/TRBV6-3	once	14	CASTNLQGTHEQYF	TGTGCCAGCACCAACCTCCAGGGTACCCACGAGCAGTACTTC
TRBJ2-7	NA	TRBV5-1	NA	13	CASSLAGGTEQYF	TGCGCCAGCAGCTTGGCAGGGGGGACCGAGCAGTACTTC
TRBJ2-2	TRBD1	TRBV29-1	few	14	CSVTDRANTGELFF	TGCAGCGTAACCGACAGGGCGAACACCGGGGAGCTGTTTTTT